Each of the 20 T cell receptor beta chains below was sequenced from the same sample in a study of breast tumors, draining lymph nodes, adjacent tissues. TCRdb re-called the multiplex PCR reads with MiXCR, one entry per CDR3 protein. The sample holds 25,000 to 40,000 distinct CDR3 sequences, under 80% seen once. Sequences were obtained from breast tumor tissue. The receptors were sampled from a female donor with breast cancer. Some clones in this sample may be carry-over from other donors' samples.

The V and J genes are TRBV9 and TRBJ1-6; D uncertain. The CDR3 runs to 14 residues. Trimming removed 0 bases at V and 6 bases at J, with 7 bases between. The germline V gene has CDR1 SGDLS and CDR2 YYNGEE. CDR3 nucleotide sequence: TGTGCCAGCAGCGTAGCCAGTTTTAATTCACCCCTCCACTTT. This codes for CASSVASFNSPLHF.

A single count supports this clonotype. The genes are TRBV6-1 and TRBJ1-3; 9 bases fit TRBD1. CDR3 length: 16 amino acids. J lost 0 bases, V lost 2 bases, and 2 bases had no gene match. CDR1 and CDR2 (germline): MNHNS, SASEGT. This CDR3 is CASSEKTGGSGNTIYF. DNA of the CDR3: TGTGCCAGCAGTGAAAAGACAGGGGGCTCTGGAAACACCATATATTTT.

This clonotype was found many times. The chain links TRBV11-2 to TRBJ1-3; no definite D call. Germline V gene sequence: CDR1 SGHAT, CDR2 FQNNGV. Trimming cost V 0 bases and J 3 bases, with 3 bases left between them. The CDR3 spans 13 residues. The chain's CDR3 is CASSLEVGNTIYF. CDR3 coding DNA: TGTGCCAGCAGCTTAGAGGTTGGAAACACCATATATTTT.

This clonotype was recorded a few times. The chain joins TRBV15 to TRBJ1-6; 7 nucleotides match TRBD1. The length of the CDR3 is 16 residues. V dropped 0 bases and J dropped 9; count of bases not matched to a gene: 8. CDR1 and CDR2 (germline): LNHNV, YYDKDF (reference sequence). The CDR3 DNA follows: TGTGCCACCAGCAGAGAAATACAGGGGCCGGGTTCACCCCTCCACTTT. Its translation: CATSREIQGPGSPLHF.

CDR3 region: CSAQGGTNEKLFF. The CDR3 region has the DNA TGCAGTGCTCAAGGTGGTACTAATGAAAAACTGTTTTTT. The chain combines TRBV20-1 with TRBJ1-4; D is ambiguous. CDR1 and CDR2 (germline): DFQATT, SNEGSKA (reference sequence). This CDR3 spans 13 amino acids. Trimming cost V 5 bases and J 2 bases, with 9 bases left between them.

The rearrangement links TRBV5-1 to TRBJ2-2; weak D call: TRBD2 (5 bases). V shed 2 bases and J shed 5 bases, with 13 bases lying between them. The length of the CDR3 is 15 residues. Germline V gene data show CDR1 as SGHRS and CDR2 as YFSETQ. CDR3 nucleotides: TGCGCCAGCAGCTTCGACGGAGGTGGGACCGGGGAGCTGTTTTTT. Translating gives CASSFDGGGTGELFF.

Many counts were recorded for this clonotype. J is TRBJ2-1 and V is TRBV4-3; no definite D call. Trimming shortened V by 5 bases and J by 5 bases, and 7 bases separated the two germline ends. CDR1 and CDR2 from the germline V gene are LGHNA and YSLEER. The CDR3 covers 12 residues. CDR3 region: CASSETNNEQFF. CDR3 nucleotide sequence: TGCGCCAGCAGCGAGACCAACAATGAGCAGTTCTTC.

V is TRBV9 and J is TRBJ2-7; D ambiguous. The germline gives CDR1 SGDLS, CDR2 YYNGEE. The CDR3 runs to 14 residues. V was trimmed by 2 bases and J by 3 bases, leaving 12 bases between them. CDR3 sequence (DNA): TGTGCCAGCAGCGTGGCCCCAAGAGACTACGAGCAGTACTTC. Its translation is CASSVAPRDYEQYF.

The rearrangement links TRBV7-6 to TRBJ2-3; D not certain. V gave up 5 bases and J gave up 1 base, with 7 bases separating them. The length of the CDR3 is 13 residues. Germline loops: CDR1 SGHVS, CDR2 FNYEAQ. The DNA of the CDR3 is TGTGCCAGCAGCATTACTCGCACAGATACGCAGTATTTT. Translation gives CASSITRTDTQYF.

This clonotype was seen many times. A much more abundant neighbour one base away suggests this may be a read error. The chain joins TRBV11-1 to TRBJ2-2, with D possibly called TRBD1 or TRBD2 (5 bases each). V shed 6 bases and J shed 4 bases, with 15 bases lying between them. The CDR3 loop spans 15 amino acids. Germline-derived CDR1 and CDR2 are SGHAT and FQDESV (reference sequence). As DNA, the CDR3 is TGTGCCAGCAGGCCTACGGGGCCTTCCACCGGGGAGCTGTTTTTT. It is translated as CASRPTGPSTGELFF.

This clonotype was detected ten times or more. The V gene is TRBV11-2, the J gene TRBJ2-3; the match to TRBD2 covers 10 bases. Germline loops: CDR1 SGHAT, CDR2 FQNNGV. This CDR3 is 16 amino acids long. Germline trimming cut 6 bases from V and 4 bases from J; bases unmatched to any gene: 10. The CDR3 here is CASSPSPSGGADTQYF. The DNA for the CDR3 is TGTGCCAGCAGTCCGTCGCCTAGCGGGGGCGCAGATACGCAGTATTTT.

The chain is built from TRBV24-1 and TRBJ1-2; D is ambiguous. Trimming removed 4 bases at V and 1 base at J, with 6 bases between. Germline values: CDR1 KGHDR, CDR2 SFDVKD. This CDR3 is 13 amino acids long. CDR3 in amino acids: CATSEHINYGYTF. The DNA for the CDR3 is TGTGCCACCAGTGAGCACATTAACTATGGCTACACCTTC.

This clonotype was detected a few times. The chain links TRBV2 to TRBJ1-2; D gene uncertain. The CDR3 spans 11 residues. Trimming removed 3 bases from V and 6 bases from J, with 5 bases in between. Per the germline V gene, CDR1 is SNHLY and CDR2 is FYNNEI. The CDR3 reads CASSDEDGYTF. CDR3 bases: TGTGCCAGCAGTGATGAGGATGGCTACACCTTC. Full variable domain (outside the CDR3, taken from reference TRBV2 and TRBJ1-2): EPEVTQTPSHQVTQMGQEVILRCVPISNHLYFYWYRQILGQKVEFLVSFYNNEISEKSEIFDDQFSVERPDGSNFTLKIRSTKLEDSAMYFCASSDEDGYTFGSGTRLTVV.

The V gene is TRBV6-5, the J gene TRBJ2-7; the match to TRBD1 covers 8 bases. Per germline, CDR1 MNHEY and CDR2 SVGAGI. V lost 5 bases and J lost 6; bases outside the gene matches: 3. CDR3 length: 12 amino acids. The CDR3 sequence: CASSPTGGEQYF. The DNA for the CDR3 is TGTGCCAGCAGTCCCACAGGGGGCGAGCAGTACTTC.

This clonotype was picked up one time. This may stem from a read error, because a much larger clone lies one nucleotide away. The chain joins TRBV19 to TRBJ1-1, with D perhaps matching TRBD1 (6 bases). This CDR3 comprises 13 residues. Per germline, CDR1 LNHDA and CDR2 SQIVND (reference sequence). V lost 8 bases to trimming and J lost 10 bases, with 20 bases between them. This chain's CDR3 is CASWRVAGAVAFF. In DNA form, the CDR3 reads TGTGCCAGTTGGAGGGTTGCGGGGGCGGTAGCTTTCTTT.

The chain links TRBV14 to TRBJ1-2; no clear D gene. V dropped 1 base and J dropped 3 bases, with 6 bases sitting between them. CDR1 is SGHDN and CDR2 is FVKESK in the germline V gene. CDR3 length: 13 amino acids. This chain's CDR3 is CASSQGTDYGYTF. DNA of the CDR3: TGTGCCAGCAGCCAAGGGACTGACTATGGCTACACCTTC.

This clonotype came up a few times. V is TRBV24-1 and J is TRBJ1-6; TRBD1 aligns across 7 bases. V trimming: 9 bases; J trimming: 5 bases; junction bases outside the gene matches: 6. Germline CDR1 is KGHDR and CDR2 is SFDVKD. The CDR3 covers 14 residues. The CDR3 spells CATSDRADNSPLHF. CDR3 in DNA: TGTGCCACCTCTGACAGGGCTGATAATTCACCCCTCCACTTT.

The chain employs TRBV7-9 and TRBJ2-1, with 8 bases lining up with TRBD1. The J call may be incorrect, as the DNA end agrees better with TRBJ2-5. The CDR3 runs 16 residues. Germline V gene data show CDR1 as SEHNR and CDR2 as FQNEAQ (reference sequence). Written as DNA, the CDR3 is TGTGCCAGCAGCTTTAGCCAGGGGGCTTCTATGGAGACCCAGTACTTC. This translates into CASSFSQGASMETQYF.

The chain carries TRBV5-1 and TRBJ2-3; D is perhaps TRBD2 (6 bases). Per germline, CDR1 SGHRS and CDR2 YFSETQ. The CDR3 covers 16 residues. The germline V and J ends were trimmed by 3 bases and 4 bases, with 18 bases remaining between them. CDR3 loop: CASSSGGAEGADTQYF. Here the CDR3 DNA reads TGCGCCAGCAGCTCCGGAGGGGCTGAAGGGGCAGATACGCAGTATTTT.

The rearrangement links TRBV12-3 or TRBV12-4 to TRBJ2-7; D tentatively reads TRBD1 or TRBD2 (5 bases each). The CDR3 extends over 14 amino acids. Trimming left V 3 bases short and J 4 bases short, with 13 bases between. CDR3 protein: CASSFSRGAYEQYF. As DNA, the CDR3 is TGTGCCAGCAGTTTTTCGAGGGGCGCGTACGAGCAGTACTTC.